These 32 T cell receptor beta chains were all obtained from the same sample, sequenced in a study of T cell responses to AZD1222 COVID-19 vaccine. The protocol was immunoSEQ multiplex PCR, while the TCRdb copy is restricted to in-frame clones and leaves out a portion. The sample includes about 120,000 clones, roughly 88% of them seen just once. Sample: peripheral blood, taken 28 days after the second AZD1222 dose. The receptor set was obtained from an adult who received the AZD1222 COVID-19 vaccine.

The rearrangement uses TRBV6-5 and TRBJ1-1; D remains unclear. V was pared by 5 bases and J by 4 bases, with 11 bases between. This CDR3 is 13 amino acids long. Germline V gene lookup returns CDR1 MNHEY and CDR2 SVGAGI. The CDR3: CASSPLEGTEAFF. For the CDR3, the DNA is TGTGCCAGCAGTCCCTTAGAGGGCACTGAAGCTTTCTTT.

This chain connects TRBV29-1 to TRBJ2-1; D might be TRBD2 (5 bases). The germline V and J ends were trimmed by 8 bases and 6 bases, with 14 bases remaining between them. The CDR3 covers 12 residues. In germline, CDR1 is SQVTM, CDR2 ANQGSEA. For the CDR3, the DNA is TGCAGCACCCCTCCCCGGGGCAATGAGCAGTTCTTC. Amino acid sequence: CSTPPRGNEQFF.

Notes on this clone: Other nucleotide sequences in the sample specify the same CDR3. The chain joins TRBV9 to TRBJ2-7; perhaps TRBD1 as D (5 bases). Trimming took off 0 bases at V and 4 bases at J, with 8 bases between the two ends. This CDR3 has 13 residues. Per germline, CDR1 SGDLS and CDR2 YYNGEE. The CDR3 bases are TGTGCCAGCAGCGTAGCTGACAGATACGAGCAGTACTTC. Amino acid sequence: CASSVADRYEQYF.

This clone was seen a few times. The chain's CDR3 is CASSFQGGRDYEQYF. CDR3 nucleotide sequence: TGTGCCAGCAGCTTCCAGGGTGGGCGGGACTACGAGCAGTACTTC. The gene calls are TRBV7-3 and TRBJ2-7; maybe TRBD2 (6 bases). The CDR3 sequence is 15 residues long. V shed 3 bases and J shed 3 bases, with 15 bases lying between them. Germline CDR1 is SGHTA and CDR2 is FQGTGA.

J is TRBJ2-3 and V is TRBV9; D is possibly TRBD1 or TRBD2 (6 bases each). This CDR3 contains 12 residues. CDR1 and CDR2 from the germline V gene are SGDLS and YYNGEE. V was pared by 5 bases and J by 6 bases, with 10 bases between. The CDR3 DNA sequence: TGTGCCAGCAGAGGAGGGGGGGATACGCAGTATTTT. It yields the protein CASRGGGDTQYF.

V is TRBV6-5 and J is TRBJ2-7; 9 positions match TRBD1. CDR1 and CDR2 from the germline V gene are MNHEY and SVGAGI. The length of the CDR3 is 15 residues. Trimming took 6 bases from V and 3 from J; bases not matched to a gene: 9. CDR3 in amino acids: CASSRDRVARYEQYF. In DNA, the CDR3 is TGTGCCAGCAGCCGGGACAGGGTGGCCCGCTACGAGCAGTACTTC.

This rearrangement joins TRBV9 to TRBJ2-1; TRBD2 aligns across 10 bases. Germline trimming cut 3 bases from V and 4 bases from J; bases unmatched to any gene: 7. The CDR3 is made up of 16 amino acids. CDR1 and CDR2 (germline): SGDLS, YYNGEE. CDR3 sequence reads: CASSASSGGLYNEQFF. In DNA form, the CDR3 reads TGTGCCAGCAGCGCCTCTAGCGGGGGCCTTTACAATGAGCAGTTCTTC.

This clone was seen a single time. The chain is built from TRBV12-5 and TRBJ2-1; D is possibly TRBD1 or TRBD2 (5 bases each). The CDR3 is 15 amino acids. CDR1 and CDR2 (germline): LGHNT, FRNRAP. V was shortened by 3 bases and J by 9 bases, with 18 bases between the two germline ends. CDR3 in amino acids: CASGFGRADGGEQFF. The CDR3 nucleotides are TGTGCTAGTGGTTTCGGCAGGGCGGATGGGGGTGAGCAGTTCTTC.

J is TRBJ2-5 and V is TRBV5-1; 9 bases align to TRBD2. V trimming: 1 base; J trimming: 3 bases; junction bases outside the gene matches: 4. Per germline, CDR1 SGHRS and CDR2 YFSETQ. The CDR3 has 15 residues. CDR3 loop: CASSLSGGREETQYF. CDR3 bases: TGCGCCAGCAGCTTGAGCGGGGGGAGGGAAGAGACCCAGTACTTC.

V gene TRBV3-1 (or the pseudogene TRBV3-2) combines with J gene TRBJ2-3, with 11 nucleotides matching TRBD2. Trimming cost V 4 bases and J 5 bases; bases outside gene matches: 8. The CDR3 extends over 16 amino acids. Germline CDR1 LGHDT, CDR2 YNNKEL (reference sequence). The CDR3: CASSLSGGAGEDTQYF. Written as DNA, the CDR3 is TGTGCCAGCAGCCTTAGCGGGGGGGCCGGGGAAGATACGCAGTATTTT.

This chain links TRBV18 with TRBJ1-4, with D hard to call. The CDR3 runs to 12 residues. CDR1 and CDR2 (germline): KGHSH, LQKENI. The V end was cut by 2 bases, the J end by 2 bases, with 0 bases between. CDR3 loop: CASSPTNEKLFF. The CDR3 region has the DNA TGTGCCAGCTCACCAACTAATGAAAAACTGTTTTTT.

The chain recombines TRBV12-3 or TRBV12-4 with TRBJ1-6; D is unclear. The CDR3 spans 12 residues. V shed 4 bases and J shed 12 bases, with 10 bases lying between them. The DNA for the CDR3 is TGTGCCAGCAGTTCGACGCCCCGACCCCTCCACTTT. It translates to CASSSTPRPLHF.

This clone was seen only a few times. This chain connects TRBV4-3 to TRBJ1-5; 7 bases match TRBD1. The CDR3 consists of 14 residues. Germline V gene lookup returns CDR1 LGHNA and CDR2 YSLEER. Trimming removed 4 bases from V and 5 bases from J; junction bases left unmatched: 5. The CDR3 region is CASSPRDSDQPQHF. The CDR3 bases are TGCGCCAGCAGCCCCCGGGACAGCGATCAGCCCCAGCATTTT.

This clone was counted only a few times. The V gene is TRBV20-1, the J gene TRBJ1-2; D not certain. The CDR3 is 10 amino acids. Germline V gene sequence: CDR1 DFQATT, CDR2 SNEGSKA (reference sequence). The V and J ends lost 0 bases and 6 bases respectively, with 2 bases between them. CDR3: CSARDNGYTF. The DNA for the CDR3 is TGCAGTGCTAGAGATAATGGCTACACCTTC.

The CDR3 DNA reads TGTGCCAGTAGTTTAGGACAAAAACAAGGTCCTGAAGCTTTCTTT. Protein: CASSLGQKQGPEAFF. The rearrangement uses TRBV19 and TRBJ1-1; possible D gene TRBD1, 5 bases. CDR1 and CDR2 (germline): LNHDA, SQIVND (reference sequence). V dropped 5 bases and J dropped 6 bases, with 19 bases sitting between them. The CDR3 covers 15 residues.

The V and J genes are TRBV7-9 and TRBJ2-1, with D tentatively TRBD1 or TRBD2 (6 bases each). The CDR3 extends over 16 amino acids. Germline assignment: CDR1 SEHNR and CDR2 FQNEAQ (reference sequence). Trimming cost V 3 bases and J 5 bases, with 17 bases left between them. This CDR3 reads CASSLGGGVLNNEQFF. The CDR3 DNA reads TGTGCCAGCAGCTTGGGGGGCGGGGTCCTCAACAATGAGCAGTTCTTC.

About this clone itself: Other DNA sequences within the sample encode an identical CDR3. The rearrangement uses TRBV29-1 and TRBJ2-5; D gene ambiguous. The CDR3 loop spans 11 amino acids. Germline loops: CDR1 SQVTM, CDR2 ANQGSEA. V gave up 5 bases and J gave up 2 bases, with 6 bases separating them. CDR3 amino acids: CSVRQQETQYF. DNA of the CDR3: TGCAGCGTTCGCCAGCAAGAGACCCAGTACTTC.

This chain joins TRBV7-2 and TRBJ1-5, with D perhaps matching TRBD1 (5 bases). Germline CDR1 reads SGHTA; CDR2 reads FQGNSA. Trimming shortened V by 5 bases and J by 3 bases, and 14 bases separated the two germline ends. The CDR3 contains 15 residues. The CDR3 here is CASSPGTANNQPQHF. CDR3 nucleotides: TGTGCCAGCAGCCCAGGGACGGCAAACAATCAGCCCCAGCATTTT. The full variable domain, in which reference TRBV7-2 and TRBJ1-5 provide the parts outside the CDR3, is GAGVSQSPSNKVTEKGKDVELRCDPISGHTALYWYRQSLGQGLEFLIYFQGNSAPDKSGLPSDRFSAERTGGSVSTLTIQRTQQEDSAVYLCASSPGTANNQPQHFGDGTRLSIL.

This clone occurred a few times. V and J are TRBV6-6 and TRBJ1-1, with D perhaps matching TRBD1 (5 bases). The CDR3 has 12 amino acids. V lost 4 bases and J 3 bases, leaving 6 bases between the germline ends. CDR1 is MNHNY and CDR2 is SVGAGI in the germline V gene (reference sequence). The DNA for the CDR3 is TGTGCCAGCAGTTGGGGGGACACTGAAGCTTTCTTT. Translating it yields CASSWGDTEAFF.

This chain connects TRBV7-2 to TRBJ1-3; maybe TRBD1 (5 bases). Trimming pared 5 bases from V and 0 bases from J, leaving 11 bases between. The germline CDR1 and CDR2 sequences are SGHTA and FQGNSA. This CDR3 has 15 amino acids. CDR3 sequence: CASSHGTFSGNTIYF. CDR3 in DNA: TGTGCCAGCAGCCATGGGACCTTCTCTGGAAACACCATATATTTT.

The chain uses TRBV27 and TRBJ2-7; the D gene is possibly TRBD2 (5 bases). Germline CDR1 is MNHEY and CDR2 is SMNVEV (reference sequence). Trimming shortened V by 6 bases and J by 4 bases, and 19 bases separated the two germline ends. CDR3 size: 15 residues. The CDR3 protein is CASRDTRVGRYEQYF. The CDR3 DNA follows: TGTGCCAGCAGGGATACGCGGGTAGGGCGTTACGAGCAGTACTTC.

V gene TRBV4-1 combines with J gene TRBJ1-4; 8 bases are shared with TRBD1. The trim removed 0 bases at V and 6 bases at J, leaving 9 bases unmatched. CDR3 size: 17 residues. CDR1 MGHRA and CDR2 YSYEKL come from the germline V gene. The CDR3 loop is CASSQEPTGGFYEKLFF. DNA for the CDR3: TGCGCCAGCAGCCAAGAGCCTACAGGGGGGTTCTATGAAAAACTGTTTTTT.

This clone came up a few times. CDR3 sequence: CAVQEPNSPLHF. The CDR3 bases are TGTGCTGTACAGGAACCCAATTCACCCCTCCACTTT. The chain joins TRBV28 to TRBJ1-6, with D perhaps TRBD1 (5 bases). The CDR3 contains 12 residues. Per the germline V gene, CDR1 is MDHEN and CDR2 is SYDVKM.

This clone came up once. The gene calls are TRBV24-1 and TRBJ1-5, with no clear D. The CDR3 contains 12 residues. V was cut by 4 bases and J by 4 bases, with 4 bases left in between. The germline V gene has CDR1 KGHDR and CDR2 SFDVKD. The CDR3 nucleotides are TGTGCCACCAGTGACACAAATCAGCCCCAGCATTTT. Residues: CATSDTNQPQHF.

The chain joins TRBV27 to TRBJ2-7; TRBD1 agrees at 7 bases. Germline-derived CDR1 and CDR2 are MNHEY and SMNVEV (reference sequence). The CDR3 runs to 16 residues. Trimming removed 7 bases from V and 3 bases from J; junction bases left unmatched: 15. CDR3 DNA sequence: TGTGCCAGCACCACTGACCCGACAGGGTACCGCTACGAGCAGTACTTC. Translating it yields CASTTDPTGYRYEQYF.

The V and J genes are TRBV2 and TRBJ1-6; 11 positions match TRBD1. Germline V CDR1 and CDR2: SNHLY, FYNNEI. With V trimmed by 4 bases and J by 9 bases, 2 bases remained unmatched. CDR3 length: 14 residues. CDR3 loop: CASSGTGGGSPLHF. Here the CDR3 DNA reads TGTGCCAGCAGTGGGACAGGGGGCGGTTCACCCCTCCACTTT.

In its sample, this clone was seen a few times. The chain employs TRBV15 and TRBJ1-5, with TRBD1 matching 7 bases. The CDR3 runs 20 residues. The J segment lost 0 bases and the V segment lost 6 bases, leaving 20 bases of the junction unmatched. Germline loops: CDR1 LNHNV, CDR2 YYDKDF (reference sequence). In nucleotides, the CDR3 is TGTGCCACCAGGGATTCCTTAGAGGCACAGGGGATTTATAGCAATCAGCCCCAGCATTTT. As protein: CATRDSLEAQGIYSNQPQHF.

This clone was observed once. The chain has TRBV25-1 and TRBJ2-7; D tentatively fits TRBD1 or TRBD2 (5 bases each). The length of the CDR3 is 12 residues. Trimming stripped 4 bases from V and 7 bases from J, with 11 bases between. The germline V gene has CDR1 MGHDK and CDR2 SYGVNS. The CDR3 nucleotides read TGTGCCAGCAGTGCCGGGAAGGGGGAGCAGTACTTC. Translation: CASSAGKGEQYF.

The CDR3 protein is CASSSWTSGGAGQYF. The CDR3 coding sequence is TGTGCCAGCAGCTCCTGGACTAGCGGGGGGGCCGGGCAGTACTTC. The chain recombines TRBV7-9 with TRBJ2-7; 15 positions agree with TRBD2. The CDR3 has 15 residues. The J segment lost 9 bases and the V segment lost 4 bases, leaving 7 bases of the junction unmatched. CDR1 is SEHNR, CDR2 FQNEAQ, per germline (reference sequence).

The chain uses TRBV19 and TRBJ1-5; D remains ambiguous. Trimming left V 5 bases short and J 4 bases short, with 6 bases between. The CDR3 loop spans 12 amino acids. Germline V gene data show CDR1 as LNHDA and CDR2 as SQIVND (reference sequence). This chain's CDR3 is CASSPQNQPQHF. The CDR3 nucleotides are TGTGCCAGTAGTCCTCAAAATCAGCCCCAGCATTTT. The entire variable domain, with the rest obtained from reference TRBV19 and TRBJ1-5, is as follows: DGGITQSPKYLFRKEGQNVTLSCEQNLNHDAMYWYRQDPGQGLRLIYYSQIVNDFQKGDIAEGYSVSREKKESFPLTVTSAQKNPTAFYLCASSPQNQPQHFGDGTRLSIL.

The rearrangement uses TRBV7-2 and TRBJ1-3; D is uncertain. V was clipped by 0 bases and J by 2 bases, with 8 bases between them. Germline assignment: CDR1 SGHTA and CDR2 FQGNSA. The length of the CDR3 is 15 residues. The chain's CDR3 is CASSLAGNPGNTIYF. The CDR3 DNA reads TGTGCCAGCAGCTTAGCGGGTAATCCTGGAAACACCATATATTTT.

The V call is TRBV28, the J call TRBJ2-7; D tentatively fits TRBD1 or TRBD2 (6 bases each). The CDR3 consists of 14 residues. Germline V gene sequence: CDR1 MDHEN, CDR2 SYDVKM. V was pared by 6 bases and J by 4 bases, with 16 bases between. This CDR3 reads CASRIPGARYEQYF. The CDR3 DNA reads TGTGCCAGCAGAATCCCGGGGGCTAGGTACGAGCAGTACTTC.